This paragraph reports one T cell receptor (beta chain). From germline, CDR1 is MNHNS and CDR2 SASEGT. The CDR3 length is 15 residues. The ends were cut back, 8 bases at V and 0 bases at J, with 16 bases in the middle. This specimen comes from a study of T cell changes during pregnancy in multiple sclerosis. Assay used: immunoSEQ multiplex PCR; TCRdb lists only in-frame clones, some missing. Of about 36,000 clones in the sample, 70% to 90% were seen once. Sequencing was performed on CD4+ T cells from peripheral blood mononuclear cells, taken in the first trimester of pregnancy. This sequence was found in a female donor with multiple sclerosis, enrolled in a pregnancy study. The rearrangement links TRBV6-1 to TRBJ1-1; tentatively, D is TRBD1 (6 bases). Here the CDR3 DNA reads TGTGCCAGCGGGTCCCCGACAGGCCTGAACACTGAAGCTTTCTTT. Residues: CASGSPTGLNTEAFF.